The T cell receptor (beta chain) described here comes from a study of blood T cell repertoires in COVID-19. Profiling relied on immunoSEQ multiplex PCR, and the TCRdb table lists in-frame clones only, not all of them. The sample lists about 82,000 clones, roughly 78% occurring once. CDR1 is ENHRY, CDR2 SYGVKD, per germline. The CDR3 has 12 residues. The germline V and J ends were trimmed by 10 bases and 1 base, with 10 bases remaining between them. This receptor was identified in a man aged 60 to 69 with COVID-19, enrolled during active disease. The sample consisted of peripheral blood. V gene TRBV10-3 combines with J gene TRBJ1-1; D call uncertain. The CDR3 is CATRRGNTEAFF. CDR3 nucleotide sequence: TGTGCCACGCGACGGGGGAACACTGAAGCTTTCTTT.